The T cell receptor (beta chain) described here comes from a study of control samples from healthy donors and cancer patients (dated by TCRdb to between 2020 and 2021). Including cysteine and phenylalanine, the CDR3 has 14 amino acids. This entry keeps only the CDR3 DNA: 42 bases, framed from base 1. The trim is 4 bases for V and 9 bases for J, with a gap of 15 bases between the germline ends. The germline V gene provides CDR1 KGHDR and CDR2 SFDVKD. The library was prepared using the immunoSEQ multiplex PCR assay. The clones in this table, taken by TCRdb from immuneACCESS, are in-frame only. Not every clone is retained; where verified, under half of the shortfall comes from an unresolved V gene, and the cause of the rest is unknown. This sample gives roughly 370,000 clones in total; approximately 90% of them show up just once. More than 6% of the sample is taken by the ten largest. Regarding this clone: Its antigen is still unknown. No base quality information exists; no much larger clone differs at one position.

This receptor chain uses TRBV24-1 and TRBJ2-1, with TRBD2 tentatively as D gene (6 bases match). This TCR derives from a man aged 40-49 years with head and neck cancer. The specimen was PBMCs. Here is the DNA: TGTGCCACCAGTGACCCACCGAGGGAGGCTGAGCAGTTCTTC. It encodes CATSDPPREAEQFF.